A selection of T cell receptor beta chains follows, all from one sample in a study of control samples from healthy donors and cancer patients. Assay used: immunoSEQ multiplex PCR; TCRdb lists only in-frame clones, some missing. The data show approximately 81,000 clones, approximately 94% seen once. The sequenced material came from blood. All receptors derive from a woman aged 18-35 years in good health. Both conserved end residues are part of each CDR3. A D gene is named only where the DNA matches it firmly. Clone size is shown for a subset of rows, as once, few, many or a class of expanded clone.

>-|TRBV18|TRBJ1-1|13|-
TGTGCCAGCTCCGAGGGCATGAACACTGAAGCTTTCTTT
CASSEGMNTEAFF
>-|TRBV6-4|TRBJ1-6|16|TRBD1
TGTGCCAGCAGTGACAGTAGACAGGGGACAAATTCACCCCTCCACTTT
CASSDSRQGTNSPLHF
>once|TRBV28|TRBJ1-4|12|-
TGTGCCAGCCGGGACCCCCTTGAAAAACTGTTTTTT
CASRDPLEKLFF
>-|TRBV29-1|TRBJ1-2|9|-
TGCAGCGTTGTGGAAGGCTACACCTTC
CSVVEGYTF
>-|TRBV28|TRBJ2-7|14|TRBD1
TGTGCCAGCCAAATGACAGGGTTTCCCTACGAGCAGTACTTC
CASQMTGFPYEQYF
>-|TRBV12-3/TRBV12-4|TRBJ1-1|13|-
TGTGCCAGCAGTTCCGTCGGGACGGCTGAAGCTTTCTTT
CASSSVGTAEAFF
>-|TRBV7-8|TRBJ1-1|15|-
TGTGCCAGCAGCTTAGGCTTTGGGGCTCGGACTGAAGCTTTCTTT
CASSLGFGARTEAFF
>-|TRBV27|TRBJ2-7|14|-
TGTGCCAGCGCACCGGCGCCGGTACACTACGAGCAGTACTTC
CASAPAPVHYEQYF
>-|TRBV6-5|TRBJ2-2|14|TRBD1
TGTGCCAGCAGTTACATTTCAGGGGGTGCGGAGCTGTTTTTT
CASSYISGGAELFF
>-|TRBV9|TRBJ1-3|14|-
TGTGCCAGCGGAAATACAGGTTCTGGAAACACCATATATTTT
CASGNTGSGNTIYF
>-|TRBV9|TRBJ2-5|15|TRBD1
TGTGCCAGCAGCCCCCGGACAGGGGTAGAAGTGACCCAGTACTTC
CASSPRTGVEVTQYF
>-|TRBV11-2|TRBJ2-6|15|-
TGTGCCAGCAGACCCACTAGCACCGGGGCCAACGTCCTGACTTTC
CASRPTSTGANVLTF
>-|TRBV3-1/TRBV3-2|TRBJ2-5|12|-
TGTGCCAGCACCCTGGGCCAAGAGACCCAGTACTTC
CASTLGQETQYF
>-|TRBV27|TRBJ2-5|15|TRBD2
TGTGCCAGCACTCGGACTAGCGGATACCAAGAGACCCAGTACTTC
CASTRTSGYQETQYF
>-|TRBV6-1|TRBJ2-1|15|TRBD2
TGTGCCAGCAGTGACCGACTAGCGGCCGTCAATGAGCAGTTCTTC
CASSDRLAAVNEQFF
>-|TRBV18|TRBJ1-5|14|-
TGTGCCAGCTCACCATCGATAAGCGATCAGCCCCAGCATTTT
CASSPSISDQPQHF
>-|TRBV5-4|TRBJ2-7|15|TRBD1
TGTGCCAGCAGCCCTGGGGTCACAGGGGTGGACGAGCAGTACTTC
CASSPGVTGVDEQYF
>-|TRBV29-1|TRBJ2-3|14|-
TGCAGCGTTAAGCGGGCGGGACCCCCAGATACGCAGTATTTT
CSVKRAGPPDTQYF
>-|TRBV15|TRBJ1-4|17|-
TGTGCCACCAGCAGAGATCCGTCCGGGACAACTAATGAAAAACTGTTTTTT
CATSRDPSGTTNEKLFF
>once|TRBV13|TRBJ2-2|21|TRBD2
TGTGCCAGCAGCTTAGACCCGTCGCGGGAGGGCCAATTAACGAACACCGGGGAGCTGTTTTTT
CASSLDPSREGQLTNTGELFF
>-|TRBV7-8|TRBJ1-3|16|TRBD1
TGTGCCAGCAGCTTAGGAGGAGGGGGCGCCGGAAACACCATATATTTT
CASSLGGGGAGNTIYF
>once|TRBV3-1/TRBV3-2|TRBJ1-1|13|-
TGTGCCAGCAGCCAAGGGGCCTCCACTGAAGCTTTCTTT
CASSQGASTEAFF
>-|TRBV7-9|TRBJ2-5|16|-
TGTGCCAGCAGCTTTGGGGCGTTTGTCGGAGGGGAGACCCAGTACTTC
CASSFGAFVGGETQYF
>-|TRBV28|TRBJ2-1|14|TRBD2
TGTGCCACCCGGGGCGGGGGGCTCTACAATGAGCAGTTCTTC
CATRGGGLYNEQFF
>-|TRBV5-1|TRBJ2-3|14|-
TGCGCCAGCACCGGGCCTTTAAAATCAGATACGCAGTATTTT
CASTGPLKSDTQYF
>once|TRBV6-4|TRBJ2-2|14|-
TGTGCCAGCAGACAGGGTACCTTATCCGGGGAGCTGTTTTTT
CASRQGTLSGELFF
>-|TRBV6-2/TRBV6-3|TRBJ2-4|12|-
TGTGCCAGCAGTCTAGCCAAAAACATTCAGTACTTC
CASSLAKNIQYF
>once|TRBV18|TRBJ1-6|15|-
TGTGCCAGCGCGAAAAGTAGCTCCTATAATTCACCCCTCCACTTT
CASAKSSSYNSPLHF
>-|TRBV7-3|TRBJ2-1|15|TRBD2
TGTGCCAGCAGCTCGGGACTAGCGGGGGTCAATGAGCAGTTCTTC
CASSSGLAGVNEQFF
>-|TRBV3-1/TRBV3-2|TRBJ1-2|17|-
TGTGCCAGCAGCCAAGTTATCGACGACCCAAGAACCCATGGCTACACCTTC
CASSQVIDDPRTHGYTF